Sequencing of this T cell receptor beta chain was carried out in a study of T cell repertoires in cytomegalovirus infection. MiXCR was run by TCRdb on the reads, yielding one entry per CDR3 protein. Found here are 350,000 to 550,000 distinct CDR3 sequences, about a third of them singletons; the top ten hold roughly 15%. Concerning this clonotype: Its target is unknown.

Study-level points and caveats: It was HLA-C-restricted CMV-specific TCR beta clonotypes that dominated the response ex vivo. The cumulative frequency of public TCR beta families distinguished individuals who carried CMV together with the relevant HLA.

Sample: PBMCs. The TCR comes from a human donor in good health (CMV status not recorded). Some clones in this sample may be carry-over from other donors' samples.

This CDR3 reads CASSHTSSRGEQFF. CDR3 bases: TGTGCCAGCAGCCATACTAGCTCCAGGGGGGAGCAGTTCTTC. J is TRBJ2-1 and V is TRBV3-1, with TRBD1 as a possible D gene (7 bases). The CDR3 sequence is 14 residues long. V was cut by 3 bases and J by 10 bases, with 16 bases left in between. Per germline, CDR1 LGHDT and CDR2 YNNKEL (reference sequence).